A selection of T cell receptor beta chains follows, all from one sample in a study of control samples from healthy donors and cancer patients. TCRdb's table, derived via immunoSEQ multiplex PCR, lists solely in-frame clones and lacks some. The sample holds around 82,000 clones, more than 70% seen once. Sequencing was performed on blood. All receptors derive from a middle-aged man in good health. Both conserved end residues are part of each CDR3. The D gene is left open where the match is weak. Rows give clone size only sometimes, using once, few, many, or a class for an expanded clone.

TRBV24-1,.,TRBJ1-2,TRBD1,CATSDRRTGHGYTF,TGTGCCACCAGTGATCGCAGGACAGGCCATGGCTACACCTTC
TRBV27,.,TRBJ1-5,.,CASSLSARGNQPQHF,TGTGCCAGCAGTTTATCGGCCAGGGGCAATCAGCCCCAGCATTTT
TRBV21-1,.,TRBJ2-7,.,CASTLESSGFSYEQYF,TGTGCCAGCACCCTTGAGAGTAGCGGGTTCTCCTACGAGCAGTACTTC
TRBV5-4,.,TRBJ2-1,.,CASSAGQYNEQFF,TGTGCCAGCAGCGCGGGACAGTACAATGAGCAGTTCTTC
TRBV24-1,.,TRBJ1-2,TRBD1,CATSDGQGGGYTF,TGTGCCACCAGTGACGGACAGGGCGGAGGCTACACCTTC
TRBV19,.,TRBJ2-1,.,CASSNRASSYNEQFF,TGTGCCAGTAGTAACAGGGCCAGCTCCTACAATGAGCAGTTCTTC
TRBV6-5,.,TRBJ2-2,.,CASSLRGATGELFF,TGTGCCAGCAGCTTAAGGGGAGCCACCGGGGAGCTGTTTTTT
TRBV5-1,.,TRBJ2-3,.,CASSLEASDTQYF,TGCGCCAGCAGCTTGGAAGCGTCAGATACGCAGTATTTT
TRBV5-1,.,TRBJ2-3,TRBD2,CASSLAGAGGRGTDTQYF,TGCGCCAGCAGCTTGGCCGGAGCGGGGGGCCGAGGCACAGATACGCAGTATTTT
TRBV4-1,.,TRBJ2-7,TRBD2,CASSGTTSGKYEQYF,TGCGCCAGCAGCGGGACGACTAGCGGGAAATACGAGCAGTACTTC
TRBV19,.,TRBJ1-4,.,CASSILRAAGEKLFF,TGTGCCAGTAGTATTCTTAGGGCGGCTGGTGAAAAACTGTTTTTT
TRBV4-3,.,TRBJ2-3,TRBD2,CASSWTSGNTDTQYF,TGCGCCAGCAGCTGGACTAGCGGTAACACAGATACGCAGTATTTT
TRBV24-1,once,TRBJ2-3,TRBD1,CATFRDRGLHTQYF,TGTGCCACCTTCCGGGACAGGGGTCTACATACGCAGTATTTT
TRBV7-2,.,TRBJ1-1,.,CASSPAREAFF,TGTGCCAGCAGCCCAGCCCGGGAAGCTTTCTTT
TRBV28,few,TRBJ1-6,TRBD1,CASSPRDRGNSPLHF,TGTGCCAGCAGTCCCCGGGACAGAGGAAATTCACCCCTCCACTTT
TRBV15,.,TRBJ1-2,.,CATSRGGNYGYTF,TGTGCCACCAGCAGAGGGGGCAACTATGGCTACACCTTC
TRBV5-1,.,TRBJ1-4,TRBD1,CASSSRTGPNEKLFF,TGCGCCAGCAGCTCTCGGACAGGGCCGAATGAAAAACTGTTTTTT
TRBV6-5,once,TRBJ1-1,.,CASSYVGGQNTEAFF,TGTGCCAGCAGTTATGTCGGGGGGCAGAACACTGAAGCTTTCTTT
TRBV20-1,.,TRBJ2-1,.,CSAPTLNEQFF,TGCAGTGCCCCTACCCTGAATGAGCAGTTCTTC
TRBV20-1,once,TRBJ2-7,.,CSFRSGNEQYF,TGCAGTTTTCGTTCAGGGAACGAGCAGTACTTC
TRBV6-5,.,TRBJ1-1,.,CASSSPGVRGVAFF,TGTGCCAGCAGTTCTCCCGGGGTGAGGGGGGTAGCTTTCTTT
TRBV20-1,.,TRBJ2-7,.,CSALSTYEQYF,TGCAGTGCTCTTAGTACTTACGAGCAGTACTTC
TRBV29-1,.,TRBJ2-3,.,CSVWQGGQYF,TGCAGCGTCTGGCAGGGGGGGCAGTATTTT
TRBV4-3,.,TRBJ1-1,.,CASSQDRRNTEAFF,TGCGCCAGCAGCCAAGATCGGAGGAACACTGAAGCTTTCTTT
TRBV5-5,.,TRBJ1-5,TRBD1,CASSLRLGDRKYSNQPQHF,TGTGCCAGCAGCTTGCGTTTAGGGGACAGAAAGTATAGCAATCAGCCCCAGCATTTT
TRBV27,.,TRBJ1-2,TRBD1,CASSLERTGVYGYTF,TGTGCCAGCAGTTTAGAAAGGACAGGGGTCTATGGCTACACCTTC
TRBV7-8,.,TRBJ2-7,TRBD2,CASLGTSGSYEQYF,TGTGCCAGCCTGGGGACTAGCGGGAGCTACGAGCAGTACTTC
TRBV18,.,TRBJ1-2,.,CASSPNSYYGYTF,TGTGCCAGCTCACCAAACAGCTACTATGGCTACACCTTC
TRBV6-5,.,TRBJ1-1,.,CASSFLTDSEAFF,TGTGCCAGCAGCTTTCTTACCGACAGTGAAGCTTTCTTT
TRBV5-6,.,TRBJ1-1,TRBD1,CASIPGQARQTEAFF,TGTGCCAGCATCCCGGGACAGGCCCGACAGACTGAAGCTTTCTTT
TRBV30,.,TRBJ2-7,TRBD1,CAWSRTGLGEQYF,TGTGCCTGGAGCAGGACAGGGCTGGGCGAGCAGTACTTC
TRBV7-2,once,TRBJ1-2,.,CASSFLGDNSNYGYTF,TGTGCCAGCAGCTTTTTGGGAGACAACTCTAACTATGGCTACACCTTC
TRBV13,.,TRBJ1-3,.,CASSFGGFGNTIYF,TGTGCCAGCAGCTTTGGTGGGTTTGGAAACACCATATATTTT
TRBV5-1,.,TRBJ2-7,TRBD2,CASSFSGRALYEQYF,TGCGCCAGCAGCTTTAGCGGGAGGGCCCTCTACGAGCAGTACTTC
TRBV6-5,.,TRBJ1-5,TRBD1,CASSLTGIHQPQHF,TGTGCCAGCAGTTTGACAGGGATCCATCAGCCCCAGCATTTT
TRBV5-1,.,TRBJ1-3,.,CASSLEGISNGNTIYF,TGCGCCAGCAGCTTGGAAGGGATATCGAATGGAAACACCATATATTTT
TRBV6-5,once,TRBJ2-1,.,CASSYRGADNEQFF,TGTGCCAGCAGTTACAGAGGGGCTGACAATGAGCAGTTCTTC
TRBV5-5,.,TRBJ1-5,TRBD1,CASNRRDRIRIQPQHF,TGTGCCAGCAACCGTCGGGACAGGATTCGAATTCAGCCCCAGCATTTT
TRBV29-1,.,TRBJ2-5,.,CSVERGSETQYF,TGCAGCGTTGAAAGAGGGAGCGAGACCCAGTACTTC
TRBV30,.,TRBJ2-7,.,CAGRGLYEQYF,TGTGCCGGGCGGGGACTCTACGAGCAGTACTTC
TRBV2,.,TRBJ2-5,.,CASSPSTIQETQYF,TGTGCCAGCAGTCCCTCGACCATCCAAGAGACCCAGTACTTC
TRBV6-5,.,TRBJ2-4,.,CASSYSGGANIQYF,TGTGCCAGCAGTTACTCAGGGGGGGCAAACATTCAGTACTTC
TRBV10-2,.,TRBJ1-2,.,CASTVGVNGYTF,TGCGCCAGCACCGTAGGGGTGAATGGCTACACCTTC
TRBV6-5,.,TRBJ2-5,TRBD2,CASSLAGGLQETQYF,TGTGCCAGCAGCTTAGCGGGGGGGTTACAAGAGACCCAGTACTTC
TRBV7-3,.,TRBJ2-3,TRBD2,CASSPGLGPDTQYF,TGTGCCAGCAGCCCTGGACTAGGCCCAGATACGCAGTATTTT
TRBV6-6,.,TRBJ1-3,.,CASSRTAGPDGNTIYF,TGTGCCAGCAGTCGAACGGCCGGTCCGGACGGAAACACCATATATTTT
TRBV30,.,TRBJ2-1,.,CALNEQFF,TGTGCCCTCAATGAGCAGTTCTTC
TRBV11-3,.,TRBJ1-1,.,CASSQGRMNTEAFF,TGTGCCAGCAGCCAGGGTCGGATGAACACTGAAGCTTTCTTT